This TCR beta chain stems from a study of blood T cell repertoires in COVID-19. Background on the study: Samples came from the United States, Italy and Spain, spanning acute and convalescent COVID-19. Sources were T cells, B-cell-depleted T cells, or PBMCs; the material itself was cDNA or gDNA.

Source study methods: Amplification of reference gene primers was used by the study to estimate nucleated cell counts. Profiling relied on immunoSEQ multiplex PCR, and the TCRdb table lists in-frame clones only, not all of them. The DNA was the basis for D and trimming; V, J and clone size are from that table. The data show about 200,000 clones, 87% seen once. The germline V gene encodes CDR1 KGHDR and CDR2 SFDVKD. The CDR3 has 15 residues. V lost 5 bases and J lost 4; bases outside the gene matches: 5. The TCR comes from a man aged 55 to 70 who had recovered from COVID-19. Sequencing was performed on peripheral blood. The rearrangement joins TRBV24-1 to TRBJ2-3; 10 bases line up with TRBD2. CDR3 DNA sequence: TGTGCCACCAGTGTCCTAGCGGGAGTCTCAGATACGCAGTATTTT. Its protein product is CATSVLAGVSDTQYF.